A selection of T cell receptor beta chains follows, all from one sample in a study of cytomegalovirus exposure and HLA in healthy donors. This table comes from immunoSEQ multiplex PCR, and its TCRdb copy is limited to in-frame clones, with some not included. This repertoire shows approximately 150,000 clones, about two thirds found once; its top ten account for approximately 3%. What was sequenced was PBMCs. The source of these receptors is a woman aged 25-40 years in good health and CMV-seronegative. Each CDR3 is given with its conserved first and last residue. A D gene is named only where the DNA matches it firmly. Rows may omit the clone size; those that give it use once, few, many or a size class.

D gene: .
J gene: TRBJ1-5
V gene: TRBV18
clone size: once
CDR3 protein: CASSPSYSNQPQHF
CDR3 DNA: TGTGCCAGCTCACCTAGCTATAGCAATCAGCCCCAGCATTTT

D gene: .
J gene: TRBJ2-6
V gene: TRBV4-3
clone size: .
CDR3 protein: CASSPSTGANVLTF
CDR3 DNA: TGCGCCAGCAGCCCCAGTACCGGGGCCAACGTCCTGACTTTC

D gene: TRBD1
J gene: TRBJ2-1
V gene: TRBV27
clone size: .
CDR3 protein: CASSLWGPRTGYNEQFF
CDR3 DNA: TGTGCCAGCAGCCTATGGGGGCCAAGGACAGGTTACAATGAGCAGTTCTTC

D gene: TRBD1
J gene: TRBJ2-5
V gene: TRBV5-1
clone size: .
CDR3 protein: CASSIQGAEETQYF
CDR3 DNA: TGCGCCAGCAGCATACAGGGGGCCGAAGAGACCCAGTACTTC

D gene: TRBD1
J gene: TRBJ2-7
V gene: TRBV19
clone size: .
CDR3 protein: CASSVGQGQTYEQYF
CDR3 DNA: TGTGCCAGTAGTGTTGGACAGGGCCAAACCTACGAGCAGTACTTC

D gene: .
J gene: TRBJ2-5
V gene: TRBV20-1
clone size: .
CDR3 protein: CSAPAETQYF
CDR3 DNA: TGCAGTGCTCCAGCGGAGACCCAGTACTTC

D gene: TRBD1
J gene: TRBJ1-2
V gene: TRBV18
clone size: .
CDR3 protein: CASSSGQIYGYTF
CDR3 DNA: TGTGCCAGCTCCTCGGGACAGATCTATGGCTACACCTTC

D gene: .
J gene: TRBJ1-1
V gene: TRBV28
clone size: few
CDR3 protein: CASSFWGRVTNTEAFF
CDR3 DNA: TGTGCCAGCAGTTTTTGGGGGCGAGTCACGAACACTGAAGCTTTCTTT

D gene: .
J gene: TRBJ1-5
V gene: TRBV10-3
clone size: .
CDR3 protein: CAIRGDTNQPQHF
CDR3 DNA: TGTGCCATCAGGGGGGACACCAATCAGCCCCAGCATTTT

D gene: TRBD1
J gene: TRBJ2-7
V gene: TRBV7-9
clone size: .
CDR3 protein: CASSVQTGGPYEQYF
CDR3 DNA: TGTGCCAGCAGCGTTCAGACAGGGGGGCCCTACGAGCAGTACTTC

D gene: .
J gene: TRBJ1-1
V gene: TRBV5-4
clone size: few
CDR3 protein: CASSYWVGGMNTEAFF
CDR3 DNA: TGTGCCAGCAGCTACTGGGTTGGGGGGATGAACACTGAAGCTTTCTTT

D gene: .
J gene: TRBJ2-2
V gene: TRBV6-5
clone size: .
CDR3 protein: CASSYMATGELFF
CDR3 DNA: TGTGCCAGCAGTTACATGGCCACCGGGGAGCTGTTTTTT

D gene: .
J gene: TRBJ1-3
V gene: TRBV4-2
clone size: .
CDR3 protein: CASSQSQGAGNTIYF
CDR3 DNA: TGTGCCAGCAGCCAAAGTCAAGGGGCTGGAAACACCATATATTTT

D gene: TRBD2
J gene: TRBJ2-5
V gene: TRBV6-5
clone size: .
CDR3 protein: CASRSTSGEETQYF
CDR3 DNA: TGTGCCAGCAGGTCTACTAGCGGGGAAGAGACCCAGTACTTC

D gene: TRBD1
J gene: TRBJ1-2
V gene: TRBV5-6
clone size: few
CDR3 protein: CASSWDRADYGYTF
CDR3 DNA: TGTGCCAGCAGTTGGGACAGGGCGGACTATGGCTACACCTTC

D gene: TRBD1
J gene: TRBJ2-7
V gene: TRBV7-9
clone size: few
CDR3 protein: CASSAGQGHLYSYEQYF
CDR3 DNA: TGTGCCAGCAGCGCCGGACAGGGGCACCTTTACTCCTACGAGCAGTACTTC

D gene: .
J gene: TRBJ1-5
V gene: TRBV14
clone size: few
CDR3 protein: CASSRVREHSNQPQHF
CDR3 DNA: TGTGCCAGCAGCCGGGTCAGGGAACATAGCAATCAGCCCCAGCATTTT

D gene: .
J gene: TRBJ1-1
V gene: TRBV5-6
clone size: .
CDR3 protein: CASSFYSRGHTEAFF
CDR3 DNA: TGTGCCAGCAGCTTTTATTCCAGGGGTCACACTGAAGCTTTCTTT

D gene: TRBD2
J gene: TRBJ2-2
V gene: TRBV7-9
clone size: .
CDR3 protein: CASSPLAGANTGELFF
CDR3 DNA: TGTGCCAGCAGCCCCTTAGCGGGGGCCAACACCGGGGAGCTGTTTTTT

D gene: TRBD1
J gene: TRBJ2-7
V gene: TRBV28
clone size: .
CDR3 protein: CASSLVGQGYEQYF
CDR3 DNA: TGTGCCAGCAGTTTGGTGGGACAGGGCTACGAGCAGTACTTC

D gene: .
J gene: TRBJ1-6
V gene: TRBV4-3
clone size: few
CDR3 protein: CASSLSGARDSPLHF
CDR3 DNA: TGCGCCAGCAGCCTCTCAGGGGCGAGGGATTCACCCCTCCACTTT

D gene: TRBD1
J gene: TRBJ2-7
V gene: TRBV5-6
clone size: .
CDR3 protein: CASSWGQAHSYEQYF
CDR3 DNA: TGTGCCAGCAGCTGGGGACAGGCCCACTCCTACGAGCAGTACTTC

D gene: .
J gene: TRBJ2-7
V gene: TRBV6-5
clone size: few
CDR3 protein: CASSYTSGSEQYF
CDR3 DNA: TGTGCCAGCAGTTACACTTCAGGGTCCGAGCAGTACTTC

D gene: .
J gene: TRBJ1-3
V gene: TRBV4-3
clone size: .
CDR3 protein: CASSQALTGNTIYF
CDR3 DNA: TGCGCCAGCAGCCAAGCTCTAACTGGAAACACCATATATTTT

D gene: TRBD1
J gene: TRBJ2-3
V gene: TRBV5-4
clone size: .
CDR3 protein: CASSLGGQGSDTQYF
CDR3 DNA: TGTGCCAGCAGCTTGGGGGGACAGGGATCCGATACGCAGTATTTT

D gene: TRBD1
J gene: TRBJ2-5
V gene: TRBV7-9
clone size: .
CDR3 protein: CASSLGDRDWETQYF
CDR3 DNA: TGTGCCAGCAGCTTAGGAGACAGGGATTGGGAGACCCAGTACTTC

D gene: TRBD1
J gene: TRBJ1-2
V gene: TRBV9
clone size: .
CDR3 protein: CASSVAGQGNDGYTF
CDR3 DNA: TGTGCCAGCAGCGTAGCGGGACAGGGTAATGACGGCTACACCTTC

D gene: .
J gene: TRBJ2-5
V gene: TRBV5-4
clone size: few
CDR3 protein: CASSRGGASESETQYF
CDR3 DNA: TGTGCCAGCAGCCGGGGCGGAGCTAGCGAGTCTGAGACCCAGTACTTC

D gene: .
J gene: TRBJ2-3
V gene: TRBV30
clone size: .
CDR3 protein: CAWGLLGVPDTQYF
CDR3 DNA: TGTGCCTGGGGTCTACTAGGAGTCCCAGATACGCAGTATTTT

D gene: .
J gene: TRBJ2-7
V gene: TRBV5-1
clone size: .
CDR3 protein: CASSSEGVPTYEQYF
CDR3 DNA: TGCGCCAGCAGCTCCGAAGGGGTTCCGACCTACGAGCAGTACTTC

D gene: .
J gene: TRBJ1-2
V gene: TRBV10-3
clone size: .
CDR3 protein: CATRSSLGYTF
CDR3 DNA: TGTGCCACGAGAAGCTCACTTGGCTACACCTTC

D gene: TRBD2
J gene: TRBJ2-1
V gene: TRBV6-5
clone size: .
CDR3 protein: CASSYSIPSGGDEQFF
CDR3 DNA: TGTGCCAGCAGTTACTCGATTCCTAGCGGGGGTGACGAGCAGTTCTTC

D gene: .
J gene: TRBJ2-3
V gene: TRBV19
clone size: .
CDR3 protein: CASSIAGNTDTQYF
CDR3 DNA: TGTGCCAGTAGTATAGCGGGGAACACAGATACGCAGTATTTT

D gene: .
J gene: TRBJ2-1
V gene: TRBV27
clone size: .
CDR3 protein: CASSTTPYNEQFF
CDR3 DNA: TGTGCCAGCAGTACCACACCCTACAATGAGCAGTTCTTC

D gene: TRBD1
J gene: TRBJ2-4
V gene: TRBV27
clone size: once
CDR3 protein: CASSGQGGDIQYF
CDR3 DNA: TGTGCCAGCAGCGGACAGGGAGGAGACATTCAGTACTTC

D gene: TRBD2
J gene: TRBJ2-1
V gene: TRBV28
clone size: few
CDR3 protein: CASSRLAGVWGEQFF
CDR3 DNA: TGTGCCAGCAGCAGACTAGCGGGAGTTTGGGGTGAGCAGTTCTTC